This passage covers 14 T cell receptor beta chains from one sample sequenced in a study of blood T cell repertoires in COVID-19. Clones were sequenced by immunoSEQ multiplex PCR, and TCRdb holds only the in-frame ones, with some missing. Altogether under 200,000 clones are present, roughly 87% being singletons, with the ten largest covering about 7%. The sequenced material came from PBMCs or T cells enriched from blood (not recorded which). The source is a woman aged 45-65 years who had recovered from COVID-19.

This chain connects TRBV7-8 to TRBJ1-4; perhaps TRBD1 as D (5 bases). Germline-derived CDR1 and CDR2 are SGHVS and FQNEAQ. Trimming removed 2 bases from V and 2 bases from J, with 12 bases in between. The CDR3 is 16 residues long. CDR3 amino acids: CASSLRGGSTNEKLFF. The CDR3, as DNA: TGTGCCAGCAGCTTAAGGGGCGGTAGCACTAATGAAAAACTGTTTTTT.

This chain joins TRBV3-1 (or the pseudogene TRBV3-2) and TRBJ1-2; D ambiguous. Germline V CDR1 and CDR2: LGHDT, YNNKEL (reference sequence). V was cut by 0 bases and J by 8 bases, with 10 bases left in between. This CDR3 has 13 residues. Here the CDR3 DNA reads TGTGCCAGCAGCCAAGAACGGGGAGGGGGCTACACCTTC. It specifies CASSQERGGGYTF.

This chain joins TRBV21-1 and TRBJ2-7; the table's D call, TRBD2, was not checked against the DNA. TRBV21-1 is assigned pseudogene status. CDR3 length equals 14 residues. CDR3 sequence: CACGERETKSEQYF. The CDR3 coding sequence is TGTGCCTGCGGGGAGAGGGAGACGAAGAGCGAGCAGTACTTC.

The V gene is TRBV11-2, the J gene TRBJ1-1; tentative D call: TRBD1 (5 bases). The CDR3 runs to 15 residues. CDR1 SGHAT and CDR2 FQNNGV come from the germline V gene. V lost 0 bases to trimming and J lost 11 bases, with 19 bases between them. CDR3 amino acids: CASSLERTLGGRAFF. CDR3 bases: TGTGCCAGCAGCTTAGAAAGAACATTGGGGGGACGGGCTTTCTTT.

The chain combines TRBV5-1 with TRBJ2-7, with D possibly TRBD2 on 5 matching bases. Per germline, CDR1 SGHRS and CDR2 YFSETQ. The CDR3 loop spans 16 amino acids. Trimming took off 0 bases at V and 2 bases at J, with 15 bases between the two ends. CDR3 sequence: CASSLGVSEYTYEQYF. CDR3 nucleotides: TGCGCCAGCAGCTTGGGAGTTAGCGAGTACACCTACGAGCAGTACTTC.

This clone came up a few times. The chain joins TRBV30 to TRBJ1-2, with 7 bases that match TRBD1. J lost 8 bases, V lost 3 bases, and 6 bases had no gene match. Germline V gives CDR1 GTSNPN, CDR2 SVGIG (reference sequence). The CDR3 has 12 residues. CDR3 nucleotides: TGTGCCTGGAGGGGCGACAGGGCCGGCTACACCTTC. Encoded protein: CAWRGDRAGYTF. Full variable domain (outside the CDR3, taken from reference TRBV30 and TRBJ1-2): SQTIHQWPATLVQPVGSPLSLECTVEGTSNPNLYWYRQAAGRGLQLLFYSVGIGQISSEVPQNLSASRPQDRQFILSSKKLLLSDSGFYLCAWRGDRAGYTFGSGTRLTVV.

The J gene is TRBJ1-5, the V gene TRBV12-3 or TRBV12-4, with D maybe TRBD1 (5 bases). The CDR3 covers 13 residues. V dropped 4 bases and J dropped 5 bases, with 9 bases sitting between them. CDR3 amino acids: CASSWGPDQPQHF. As DNA, the CDR3 is TGTGCCAGCAGTTGGGGCCCAGATCAGCCCCAGCATTTT.

This sequence joins TRBV30 and TRBJ1-1; no reliable D call. Germline V gives CDR1 GTSNPN, CDR2 SVGIG (reference sequence). Trimming cost V 2 bases and J 11 bases, with 15 bases left between them. The CDR3 has 12 residues. This chain's CDR3 is CAWSLEGGQAFF. The CDR3 DNA sequence: TGTGCCTGGAGTCTAGAGGGAGGGCAGGCTTTCTTT.

The chain recombines TRBV25-1 with TRBJ1-1; 8 bases agree with TRBD1. V was clipped by 5 bases and J by 3 bases; unmatched bases: 5. Germline loops: CDR1 MGHDK, CDR2 SYGVNS. The CDR3 consists of 14 residues. In nucleotides, the CDR3 is TGTGCCAGCAGTAAGGACAGGGACGACACTGAAGCTTTCTTT. It codes for CASSKDRDDTEAFF.

V gene TRBV2 combines with J gene TRBJ1-5, with 10 bases fitting TRBD1. The CDR3 has 14 amino acids. Trimming took 3 bases from V and 6 from J; bases not matched to a gene: 2. In germline, CDR1 is SNHLY, CDR2 FYNNEI. The CDR3 nucleotides read TGTGCCAGCAGTGAGGGACAGGGGTTTCAGCCCCAGCATTTT. Amino acid sequence: CASSEGQGFQPQHF.

The J gene is TRBJ1-1, the V gene TRBV5-4; 8 nucleotides align to TRBD1. V lost 4 bases to trimming and J lost 2 bases; unmatched junction nucleotides: 10. Per the germline V gene, CDR1 is SGHNT and CDR2 is YYREEE (reference sequence). The CDR3 totals 16 residues. CDR3 nucleotides: TGTGCCAGCAGCGCCAGCCCGACAGGGGCAAACACTGAAGCTTTCTTT. Protein product: CASSASPTGANTEAFF.

This clone was detected only once. The V gene is TRBV6-5, the J gene TRBJ1-2, with TRBD1 matching over 8 bases. The germline V gene has CDR1 MNHEY and CDR2 SVGAGI. The CDR3 contains 14 residues. The J segment lost 8 bases and the V segment lost 6 bases, leaving 11 bases of the junction unmatched. CDR3 loop: CASSGGQGARGYTF. CDR3 coding DNA: TGTGCCAGCAGCGGCGGCCAGGGGGCACGCGGCTACACCTTC.

This clone was detected a few times. The rearrangement joins TRBV5-1 to TRBJ2-3, with TRBD1 matching 8 bases. This CDR3 has 15 amino acids. Germline V lookup: CDR1 SGHRS, CDR2 YFSETQ. The J segment lost 5 bases and the V segment lost 0 bases, leaving 5 bases of the junction unmatched. CDR3 sequence reads: CASSLGDRGLDTQYF. As DNA, the CDR3 is TGCGCCAGCAGCTTGGGAGACAGGGGTTTAGATACGCAGTATTTT.

V is TRBV10-2 and J is TRBJ2-7, with TRBD1 identical over 11 bases. CDR3 length: 14 residues. With V trimmed by 7 bases and J by 4 bases, 6 bases remained unmatched. CDR1 and CDR2 (germline): WSHSY, SAAADI. The CDR3 bases are TGCGCCAGCACCACCGGGACAGGGGGATACGAGCAGTACTTC. Its translation: CASTTGTGGYEQYF.